The entry that follows covers one T cell receptor beta chain sequence. Blood CD8+ and CD4+ T cells underwent high-throughput TCR beta sequencing. This sample is part of a study of CD8 T cells in Susac syndrome. Background on the study: Clinical remission applied to about 8 sequenced Susac syndrome patients, and six had active disease. Treatment status at blood draw for the Susac syndrome patients was therapy-naive, corticosteroids, or intravenous immunoglobulin alone.

RNA in amounts of roughly 0.5 to 1 ug was reverse transcribed with random hexamers. The method of amplification for TCR beta CDR3 was immunoSEQ multiplex PCR, covering 54 Vbeta and 13 Jbeta. TCRdb re-derived calls from the immunoSEQ multiplex PCR reads in MiXCR, one entry per CDR3 protein. Counted here are 200,000 to 250,000 distinct CDR3 sequences, over 90% occurring once; the ten biggest clones make up roughly 0.14%. V lost 0 bases and J 6 bases, leaving 6 bases between the germline ends. Germline CDR1 reads SGHRS; CDR2 reads YFSETQ. The CDR3 extends over 13 amino acids. The chain has TRBV5-1 and TRBJ2-2; D ambiguous. The sequenced sample consisted of CD4+ T cells from PBMCs. The TCR was taken from a human donor with Susac syndrome. The CDR3 loop reads CASSLAASGELFF. CDR3 nucleotide sequence: TGCGCCAGCAGCTTGGCAGCGTCCGGGGAGCTGTTTTTT. Variable domain in full (rest from reference TRBV5-1 and TRBJ2-2): KAGVTQTPRYLIKTRGQQVTLSCSPISGHRSVSWYQQTPGQGLQFLFEYFSETQRNKGNFPGRFSGRQFSNSRSEMNVSTLELGDSALYLCASSLAASGELFFGEGSRLTVL.